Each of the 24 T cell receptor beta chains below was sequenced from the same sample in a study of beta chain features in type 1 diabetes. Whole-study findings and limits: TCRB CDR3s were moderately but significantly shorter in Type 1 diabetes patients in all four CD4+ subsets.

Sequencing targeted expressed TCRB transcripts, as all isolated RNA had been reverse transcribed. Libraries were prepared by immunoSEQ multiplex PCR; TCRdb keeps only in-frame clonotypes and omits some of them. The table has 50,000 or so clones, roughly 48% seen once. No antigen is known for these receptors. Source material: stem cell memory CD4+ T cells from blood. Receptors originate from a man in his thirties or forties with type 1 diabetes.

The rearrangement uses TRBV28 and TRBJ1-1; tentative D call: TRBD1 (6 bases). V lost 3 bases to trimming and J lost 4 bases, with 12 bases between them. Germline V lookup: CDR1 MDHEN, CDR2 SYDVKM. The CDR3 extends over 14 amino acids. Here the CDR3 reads CASSFGTSPTEAFF. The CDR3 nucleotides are TGTGCCAGCAGTTTTGGGACATCCCCCACTGAAGCTTTCTTT.

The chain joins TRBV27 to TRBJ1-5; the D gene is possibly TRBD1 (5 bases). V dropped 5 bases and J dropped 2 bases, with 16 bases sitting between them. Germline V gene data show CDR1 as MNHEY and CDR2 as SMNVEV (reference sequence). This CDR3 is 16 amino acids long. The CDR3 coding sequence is TGTGCCAGCAGTCGCACAGGCGGGGTAGGCAATCAGCCCCAGCATTTT. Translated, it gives CASSRTGGVGNQPQHF.

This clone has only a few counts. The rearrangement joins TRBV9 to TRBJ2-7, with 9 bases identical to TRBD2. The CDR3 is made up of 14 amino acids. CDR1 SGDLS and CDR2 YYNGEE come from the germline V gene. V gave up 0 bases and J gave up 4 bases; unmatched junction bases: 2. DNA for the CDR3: TGTGCCAGCAGCGTAGGGGGACTAGCTTACGAGCAGTACTTC. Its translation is CASSVGGLAYEQYF.

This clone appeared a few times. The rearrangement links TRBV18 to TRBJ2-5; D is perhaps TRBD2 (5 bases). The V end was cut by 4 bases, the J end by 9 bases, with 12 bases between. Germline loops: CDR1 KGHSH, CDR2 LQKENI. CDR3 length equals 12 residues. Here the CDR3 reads CASSHPVGAQYF. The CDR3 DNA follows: TGTGCCAGCTCACACCCCGTCGGGGCCCAGTACTTC.

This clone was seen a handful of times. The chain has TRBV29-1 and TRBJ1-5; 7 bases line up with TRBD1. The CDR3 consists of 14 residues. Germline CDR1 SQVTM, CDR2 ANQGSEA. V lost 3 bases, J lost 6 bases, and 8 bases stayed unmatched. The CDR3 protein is CSVETGSVGQPQHF. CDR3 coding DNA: TGCAGCGTTGAGACAGGGAGTGTAGGTCAGCCCCAGCATTTT.

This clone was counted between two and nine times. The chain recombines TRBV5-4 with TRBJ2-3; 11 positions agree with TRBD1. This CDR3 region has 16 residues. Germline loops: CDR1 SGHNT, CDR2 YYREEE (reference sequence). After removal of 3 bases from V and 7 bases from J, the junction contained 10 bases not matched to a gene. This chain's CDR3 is CASSWPPGQGVNTQYF. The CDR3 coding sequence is TGTGCCAGCAGCTGGCCCCCGGGACAGGGGGTAAATACGCAGTATTTT.

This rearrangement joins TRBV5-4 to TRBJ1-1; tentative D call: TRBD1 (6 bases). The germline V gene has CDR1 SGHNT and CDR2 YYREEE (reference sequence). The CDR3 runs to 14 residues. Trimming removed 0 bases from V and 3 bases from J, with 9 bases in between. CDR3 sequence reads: CASSLGQADTEAFF. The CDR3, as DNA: TGTGCCAGCAGCTTGGGACAGGCGGACACTGAAGCTTTCTTT.

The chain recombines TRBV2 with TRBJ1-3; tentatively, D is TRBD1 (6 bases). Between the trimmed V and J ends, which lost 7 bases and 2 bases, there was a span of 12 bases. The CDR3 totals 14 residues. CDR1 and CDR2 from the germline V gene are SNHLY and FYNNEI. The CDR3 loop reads CASTNRDPGNTIYF. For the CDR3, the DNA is TGTGCCAGCACCAACAGGGATCCTGGAAACACCATATATTTT.

The CDR3 is CASSAITGTQYF. For the CDR3, the DNA is TGTGCCAGCAGCGCCATTACAGGGACGCAGTATTTT. This chain connects TRBV9 to TRBJ2-3; possible D gene TRBD1, 6 bases. The V and J ends lost 3 bases and 9 bases respectively, with 11 bases between them. Germline CDR1 and CDR2: SGDLS and YYNGEE. There are 12 residues in the CDR3.

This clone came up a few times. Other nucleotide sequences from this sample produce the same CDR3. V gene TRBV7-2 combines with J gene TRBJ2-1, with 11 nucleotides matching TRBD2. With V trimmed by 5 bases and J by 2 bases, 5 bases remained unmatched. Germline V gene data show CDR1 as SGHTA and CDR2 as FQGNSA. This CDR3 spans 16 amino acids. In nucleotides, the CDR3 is TGTGCCAGCAGCCCATTAGCGGGAGGGGCCTACAATGAGCAGTTCTTC. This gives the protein CASSPLAGGAYNEQFF. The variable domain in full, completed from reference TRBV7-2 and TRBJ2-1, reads GAGVSQSPSNKVTEKGKDVELRCDPISGHTALYWYRQSLGQGLEFLIYFQGNSAPDKSGLPSDRFSAERTGGSVSTLTIQRTQQEDSAVYLCASSPLAGGAYNEQFFGPGTRLTVL.

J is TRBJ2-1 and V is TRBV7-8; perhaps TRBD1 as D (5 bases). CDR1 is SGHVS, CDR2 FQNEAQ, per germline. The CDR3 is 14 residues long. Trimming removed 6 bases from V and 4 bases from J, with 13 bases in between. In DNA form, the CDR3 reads TGTGCCAGCAGTTCAGGAAGGGGTTACAATGAGCAGTTCTTC. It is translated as CASSSGRGYNEQFF.

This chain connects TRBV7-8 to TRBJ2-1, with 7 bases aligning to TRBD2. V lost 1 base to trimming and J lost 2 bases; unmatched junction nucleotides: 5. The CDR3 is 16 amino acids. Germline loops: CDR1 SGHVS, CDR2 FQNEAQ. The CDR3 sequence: CASSLVTGGTYNEQFF. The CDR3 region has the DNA TGTGCCAGCAGCTTAGTAACGGGAGGCACCTACAATGAGCAGTTCTTC.

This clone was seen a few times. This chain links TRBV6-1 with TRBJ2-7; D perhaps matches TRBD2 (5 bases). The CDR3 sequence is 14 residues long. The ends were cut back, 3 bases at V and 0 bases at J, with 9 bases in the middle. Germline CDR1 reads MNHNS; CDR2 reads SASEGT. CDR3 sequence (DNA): TGTGCCAGCAGTGAGGACTGGAGCTCCTACGAGCAGTACTTC. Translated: CASSEDWSSYEQYF.

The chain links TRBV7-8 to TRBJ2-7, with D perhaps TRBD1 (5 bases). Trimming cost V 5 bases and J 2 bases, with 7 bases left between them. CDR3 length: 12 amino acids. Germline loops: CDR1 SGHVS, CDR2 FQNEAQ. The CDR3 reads CASSRQTYEQYF. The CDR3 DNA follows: TGTGCCAGCAGCCGACAGACCTACGAGCAGTACTTC.

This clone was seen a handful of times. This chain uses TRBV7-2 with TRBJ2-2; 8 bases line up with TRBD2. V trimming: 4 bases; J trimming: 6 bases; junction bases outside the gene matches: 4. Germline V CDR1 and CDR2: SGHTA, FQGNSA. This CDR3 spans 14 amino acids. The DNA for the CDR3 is TGTGCCAGCAGCTCCGGGGGGGGGTCCGGGGAGCTGTTTTTT. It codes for CASSSGGGSGELFF.

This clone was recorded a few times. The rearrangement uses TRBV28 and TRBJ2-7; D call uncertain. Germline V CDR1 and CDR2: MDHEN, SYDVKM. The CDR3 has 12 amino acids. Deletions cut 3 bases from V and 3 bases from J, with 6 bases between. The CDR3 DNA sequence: TGTGCCAGCAGTTTCACCGGCTACGAGCAGTACTTC. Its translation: CASSFTGYEQYF.

CDR3 sequence (DNA): TGTGCCAGCAGCCTTCGGACAGACTATGGCTACACCTTC. The encoded protein is CASSLRTDYGYTF. This chain joins TRBV7-9 and TRBJ1-2, with D possibly TRBD1 on 6 matching bases. The CDR3 spans 13 residues. Germline CDR1 and CDR2: SEHNR and FQNEAQ (reference sequence). The ends were cut back, 5 bases at V and 3 bases at J, with 10 bases in the middle.

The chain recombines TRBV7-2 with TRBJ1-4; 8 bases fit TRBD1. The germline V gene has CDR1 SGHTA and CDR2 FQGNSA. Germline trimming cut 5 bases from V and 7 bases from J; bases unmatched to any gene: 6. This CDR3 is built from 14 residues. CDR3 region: CASSQGQGFEKLFF. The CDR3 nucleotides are TGTGCCAGCAGCCAAGGACAGGGTTTTGAAAAACTGTTTTTT.

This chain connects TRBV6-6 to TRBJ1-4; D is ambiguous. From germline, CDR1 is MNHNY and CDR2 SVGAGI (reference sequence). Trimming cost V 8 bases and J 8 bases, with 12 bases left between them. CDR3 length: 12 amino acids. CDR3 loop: CASSQAREKLFF. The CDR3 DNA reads TGTGCCAGCTCCCAGGCCCGAGAAAAACTGTTTTTT.

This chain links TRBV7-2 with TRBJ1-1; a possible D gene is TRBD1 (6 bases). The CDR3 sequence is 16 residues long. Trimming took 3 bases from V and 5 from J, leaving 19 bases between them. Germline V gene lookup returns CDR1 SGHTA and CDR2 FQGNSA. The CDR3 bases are TGTGCCAGCAGCTTTCTATCAACAGGGCAGGGGACTGAAGCTTTCTTT. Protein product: CASSFLSTGQGTEAFF.

For the CDR3, the DNA is TGTGCCAGTAGTATAGCGGGAGGAGGGAGGAATGAGCAGTTCTTC. As protein: CASSIAGGGRNEQFF. The rearrangement joins TRBV19 to TRBJ2-1; 7 nucleotides align to TRBD2. Germline V gives CDR1 LNHDA, CDR2 SQIVND (reference sequence). The CDR3 is 15 amino acids. V dropped 1 base and J dropped 7; count of bases not matched to a gene: 7.

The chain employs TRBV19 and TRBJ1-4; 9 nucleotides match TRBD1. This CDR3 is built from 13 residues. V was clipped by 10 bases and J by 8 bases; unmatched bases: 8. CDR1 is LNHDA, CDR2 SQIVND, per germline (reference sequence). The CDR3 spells CATKTGGEEKLFF. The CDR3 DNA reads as TGTGCCACTAAGACAGGGGGAGAGGAAAAACTGTTTTTT.

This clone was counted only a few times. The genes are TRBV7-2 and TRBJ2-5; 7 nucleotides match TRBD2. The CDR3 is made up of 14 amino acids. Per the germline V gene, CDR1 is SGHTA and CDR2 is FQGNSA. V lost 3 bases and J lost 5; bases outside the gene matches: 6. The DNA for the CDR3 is TGTGCCAGCAGCTTCCGCGGGAGTGGGGAGACCCAGTACTTC. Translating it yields CASSFRGSGETQYF.

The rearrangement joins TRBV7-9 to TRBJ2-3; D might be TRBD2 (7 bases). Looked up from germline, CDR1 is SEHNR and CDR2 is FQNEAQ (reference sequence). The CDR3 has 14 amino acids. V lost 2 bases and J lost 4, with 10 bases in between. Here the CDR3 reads CASSLRGAADTQYF. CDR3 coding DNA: TGTGCCAGCAGCTTACGGGGGGCCGCAGATACGCAGTATTTT.